This entry describes one T cell receptor beta chain. The antigen remains undetermined. This record comes from a study of cytomegalovirus exposure and HLA in healthy donors. Study outcomes and limitations: The authors later found HLA-associated TCR beta chains more clonally expanded than equally common others. A likely sequencing artifact accounted for one observed cluster of highly shared sequence variants.

At collection, donors were nominally healthy, but unrecorded immune exposures were probable. With 60 Vbeta and 13 Jbeta primers, the PCR was carried out. How the authors handled the data: Approximately 73 million unique TCR beta chains, roughly 10 million shared, were counted in a later analysis. The repertoire was sequenced with immunoSEQ multiplex PCR; TCRdb's copy has only in-frame clones and lacks some. Clonal size and the V and J genes are those of that table, whereas D and trimming came from the DNA. Of more than 120,000 clones in the sample, roughly 74% were seen once. The germline V gene encodes CDR1 SGHVS and CDR2 FQNEAQ. J lost 3 bases, V lost 1 base, and 6 bases had no gene match. This CDR3 has 16 amino acids.

The chain has TRBV7-8 and TRBJ2-1; TRBD2 matches 7 bases. The material sequenced was PBMCs. The TCR originated in a middle-aged woman in good health and CMV-seropositive. The CDR3 DNA reads TGTGCCAGCAGCTTAGATCGGCTAGCGGTCTACAATGAGCAGTTCTTC. Protein: CASSLDRLAVYNEQFF.